This TCR beta chain was recorded in a study of human T cells and chemical hapten exposure. Study-level findings and limits: The formation of large CDR3 similarity clusters by expanded TCRs significantly exceeded that of controls.

Individual cDNA molecules received unique molecular identifiers in the library. TCRdb processed the RACE reads anew with MiXCR; each CDR3 protein has one entry. The table includes just under 350,000 distinct CDR3 sequences, roughly 6.9% detected once. Notes on this clonotype: Its antigen is not identified.

Indicated time point: patch test 1, 2 weeks after DPC sensitization. Stated treatment: therapeutic diphenylcyclopropenone sensitization with weekly scalp DPC. Germline loops: CDR1 SEHNR, CDR2 FQNEAQ (reference sequence). V shed 5 bases, J shed 6 bases, and the junction held 10 bases outside the gene matches. The CDR3 loop spans 16 amino acids. The chain recombines TRBV7-9 with TRBJ2-1; TRBD2 agrees at 10 bases. The clonotype was recovered from a woman younger than 30 with alopecia areata. Some clones in this sample may be carry-over from other donors' samples. This specimen consisted of whole blood, obtained in connection with sensitization to the hapten diphenylcyclopropenone (DPC). This CDR3 reads CASSRGPSGGLNEQFF. The CDR3, as DNA: TGTGCCAGCAGCAGAGGGCCTAGCGGGGGACTCAATGAGCAGTTCTTC. The whole variable domain, remainder taken from reference TRBV7-9 and TRBJ2-1, is DTGVSQNPRHKITKRGQNVTFRCDPISEHNRLYWYRQTLGQGPEFLTYFQNEAQLEKSRLLSDRFSAERPKGSFSTLEIQRTEQGDSAMYLCASSRGPSGGLNEQFFGPGTRLTVL.